These 8 T cell receptor beta chains originate from one sample sequenced in a study of T-cell memory formation after mild COVID-19. TCRdb passed the 5' RACE reads through MiXCR, listing each CDR3 protein once. Of around 80,000 distinct CDR3 sequences in the sample, approximately 14% are singletons; the top ten hold 30% to 35%. The sample comprised PBMCs or a T cell subset sorted from them (not recorded which). Every receptor here comes from an adult woman who had mild COVID-19 (a few samples of this study predate the infection). Cell type and time point are not known.

This chain connects TRBV12-3 or TRBV12-4 to TRBJ1-5; 8 bases are a match to TRBD1. V lost 5 bases, J lost 5 bases, and 8 bases stayed unmatched. This CDR3 has 15 residues. CDR3 nucleotide sequence: TGTGCCAGCAGTCTCCCCGGACAGGGCCATCAGCCCCAGCATTTT. Protein product: CASSLPGQGHQPQHF.

This clonotype was recorded a few times. The chain has TRBV20-1 and TRBJ2-3; tentative D call: TRBD2 (5 bases). Per germline, CDR1 DFQATT and CDR2 SNEGSKA (reference sequence). The CDR3 has 15 amino acids. V dropped 3 bases and J dropped 0 bases, with 13 bases sitting between them. CDR3 DNA: TGCAGTGCTAGCTCCGACTACAGAAGCACAGATACGCAGTATTTT. Translated, it gives CSASSDYRSTDTQYF.

This sequence joins TRBV7-9 and TRBJ2-7; a possible D gene is TRBD1 (5 bases). Germline V CDR1 and CDR2: SEHNR, FQNEAQ (reference sequence). The CDR3 is 12 amino acids. With 4 bases removed from V and 3 bases from J, the gap between germline ends came to 7 bases. The chain's CDR3 is CASSSTGYEQYF. DNA for the CDR3: TGTGCCAGCAGCTCAACAGGCTACGAGCAGTACTTC.

At least ten counts were recorded for this clonotype. The V gene is TRBV5-1, the J gene TRBJ2-3, with TRBD1 matching over 10 bases. Germline lookup yields CDR1 SGHRS and CDR2 YFSETQ. The V gene end was trimmed by 4 bases and the J gene end by 5 bases; junction bases not matched to a gene: 7. This CDR3 has 15 residues. The CDR3 reads CASSLGTGAGDTQYF. CDR3 DNA sequence: TGCGCCAGCAGCCTAGGGACAGGGGCCGGAGATACGCAGTATTTT.

This clonotype has more than one count but fewer than ten. J is TRBJ1-4 and V is TRBV4-1, with a weak D call TRBD1 (6 bases). CDR3 length equals 13 residues. CDR1 is MGHRA, CDR2 YSYEKL, per germline. V lost 6 bases and J 5 bases, leaving 10 bases between the germline ends. The CDR3 region has the DNA TGCGCCAGCAGAGGGCAGGGGAATGAAAAACTGTTTTTT. This gives the protein CASRGQGNEKLFF.

The chain uses TRBV11-2 and TRBJ2-1; 10 bases align to TRBD2. This CDR3 is built from 19 residues. Germline V gene sequence: CDR1 SGHAT, CDR2 FQNNGV. The V segment lost 6 bases and the J segment 7 bases; nucleotides outside the gene matches: 21. The CDR3 is CASSYPGGASGRISNEQFF. Here the CDR3 DNA reads TGTGCCAGCAGTTACCCCGGGGGGGCTAGCGGGAGAATAAGTAATGAGCAGTTCTTC.

For the CDR3, the DNA is TGCAGTGCTAGATCGCGGGACGGGACGAACACCGGGGAGCTGTTTTTT. It specifies CSARSRDGTNTGELFF. This chain links TRBV20-1 with TRBJ2-2, with D possibly being TRBD2 (6 bases). The ends were cut back, 2 bases at V and 0 bases at J, with 13 bases in the middle. This CDR3 is 16 amino acids long. The V gene's germline CDR1 is DFQATT and CDR2 SNEGSKA (reference sequence).

In its sample, this clonotype was seen many times. The chain is built from TRBV5-1 and TRBJ2-5; 9 nucleotides match TRBD1. Germline trimming cut 0 bases from V and 5 bases from J; bases unmatched to any gene: 5. Germline CDR1 SGHRS, CDR2 YFSETQ. CDR3 length equals 15 residues. CDR3: CASSLAPDRGETQYF. The CDR3 DNA reads as TGCGCCAGCAGCTTGGCGCCCGACAGGGGGGAGACCCAGTACTTC. Using reference TRBV5-1 and TRBJ2-5 for the parts outside the CDR3, the full variable domain is KAGVTQTPRYLIKTRGQQVTLSCSPISGHRSVSWYQQTPGQGLQFLFEYFSETQRNKGNFPGRFSGRQFSNSRSEMNVSTLELGDSALYLCASSLAPDRGETQYFGPGTRLLVL.